Given below is one T cell receptor beta chain in context. This clonotype occurred many times. No antigen is known for it. There are no base qualities to consult, and no much larger clone falls within one base. A patient counted as having stable Graves' hyperthyroidism if no progression to ophthalmopathy occurred over 18 months of follow-up. Hyperthyroidism patients were aged 18 to 65 years and newly diagnosed, with disease duration of less than 2 months. The study excluded patients with uncontrolled infections, other autoimmune diseases, pregnancy or lactation. Diagnoses were based on clinical symptoms, serum thyroxine and TRAb, thyroid ultrasound and orbital computed tomography. PBMCs were separated from 10 ml of fresh peripheral blood using Ficoll-Paque density gradient centrifugation. Trizol reagent was used to extract total RNA, and RNA quality was then checked on an Agilent 2100 Bioanalyzer. This sample is part of a study of T cells in Graves' hyperthyroidism and ophthalmopathy (dated by TCRdb to the late 2010s). The study in broad terms: Peripheral blood samples were taken at the time of initial diagnosis, prior to any treatment. To identify distinguishing TCR V-J signatures, a discovery cohort of about 100 patients was used, comprising some 43 with Graves' ophthalmopathy and around 57 with stable Graves' hyperthyroidism. An independent validation cohort of about 20 hyperthyroidism patients and more than 15 patients who later progressed to ophthalmopathy tested prospective prediction of ophthalmopathy. For training and testing, the 100 or so patients in the discovery cohort were randomly divided in a 7:3 ratio. Thyroid tissue and blood T-cell repertoires from several Graves' hyperthyroidism patients were also compared in the study. After blood sampling, hyperthyroidism patients were treated with methimazole at a starting dose of 30 mg daily, and ophthalmopathy patients were treated with high-dose intravenous methylprednisolone. TCR Vbeta CDR3 sequencing of around 130 peripheral blood samples (approximately 44 ophthalmopathy, about 75 hyperthyroidism and approximately 17 progressor patients) is reported in the paper. Here is what the overall study found, with its caveats: Ophthalmopathy was separated from stable hyperthyroidism by a 13 V-J signature model, with over 85% sensitivity and around 81% specificity obtained in cross-validation and 80%/75% obtained in testing. Most expanded thyroid clonotypes (frequency above 0.001) were also detected in blood, suggesting blood repertoires may reflect thyroid immune responses. During validation, the model predicted progression to ophthalmopathy a median of roughly 7.1 months ahead of onset, with approximately 70% sensitivity and 72.22% specificity. Sample size was not statistically predetermined, and blinding of investigators to group allocation was not performed.

TCR beta CDR3 regions were amplified from RNA transcripts. For the first round of RT-PCR on the TCR CDR3, the HTBI primer set was used together with the Qiagen OneStep RT-PCR kit. A second multiplex PCR round built the libraries, followed by size selection and purification. Libraries were sequenced paired-end with 100 bp reads on an Illumina HiSeq2000. The authors' pipeline ran thus. SOAPnuke was used to process the raw data, throwing out any read that contained adapters or uncalled bases, had a mean Phred below 15, or lacked an exact constant-primer or identifier match. High-quality paired reads were merged using COPE v1.2.5, and each unique nucleotide sequence was defined as a clonotype. Clonotypes were aligned to IMGT TRBV, TRBD and TRBJ reference segments using MiTCR v1.1. The analysis was restricted to V-J combinations with a frequency above 0.0001, which together covered 99% to 99.2% of the repertoires. A TCS score was defined as the ratio between F50 (clonal expansion) and ExV (chaos), using BLOSUM62-based TCRdist between CDR3 peptides within each V-J. Welch's t-statistics and random forest reduced fewer than 550 V-J features to roughly 13, which were used in a naive Bayes classifier (R e1071). The public reads were reprocessed in TCRdb via fastp at Q25 and MiXCR, keeping in-frame beta chains. Rows with one shared CDR3 protein collapse into an entry with the most common genes and DNA. Clone size and V and J calls follow TCRdb, not the original study. The sample data list 700,000 or so distinct CDR3 sequences, and roughly 15% of these were observed just once. 8.4% of the sample belongs to the ten largest clones.

CDR1 and CDR2 (MNHNS, SASEGT) derive from the germline V gene. The CDR3 spans 13 residues, from the cysteine through the phenylalanine. The sequence is cut down to CDR3 DNA, 39 bases in frame from base 1. Trimming costs V 6 bases and J 0 bases, and their ends lie 9 bases apart. The sample taken for sequencing was blood. The rearranged chain carries TRBV6-1 and TRBJ2-7, with no D gene named confidently. This receptor was obtained from a man aged 18 to 29 with Graves' hyperthyroidism. In nucleotides, the sequence is TGTGCCAGCAGAAACCCGGGCTCCTACGAGCAGTACTTC. Its protein product is CASRNPGSYEQYF.